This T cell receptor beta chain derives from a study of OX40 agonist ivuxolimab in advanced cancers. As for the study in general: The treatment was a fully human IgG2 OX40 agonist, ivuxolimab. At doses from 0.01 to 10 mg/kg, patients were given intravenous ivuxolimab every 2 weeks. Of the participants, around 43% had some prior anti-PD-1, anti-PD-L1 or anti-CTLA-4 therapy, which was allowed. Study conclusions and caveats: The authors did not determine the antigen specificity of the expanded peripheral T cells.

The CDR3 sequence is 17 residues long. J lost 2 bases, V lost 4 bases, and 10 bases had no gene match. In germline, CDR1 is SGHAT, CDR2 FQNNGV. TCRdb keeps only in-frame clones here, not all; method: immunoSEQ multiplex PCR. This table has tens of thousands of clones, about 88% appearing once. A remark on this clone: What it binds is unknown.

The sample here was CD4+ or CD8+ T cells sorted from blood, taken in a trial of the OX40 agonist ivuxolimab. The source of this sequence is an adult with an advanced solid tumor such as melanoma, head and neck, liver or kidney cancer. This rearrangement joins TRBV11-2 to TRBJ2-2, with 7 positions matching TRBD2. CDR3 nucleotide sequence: TGTGCCAGCAGCTCCCCTGCGGGGGAGGCAAACACCGGGGAGCTGTTTTTT. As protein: CASSSPAGEANTGELFF.